This T cell receptor beta chain emerged from a study of CD8+ T cells in alopecia areata. This CDR3 is built from 15 residues. Germline loops: CDR1 MGHRA, CDR2 YSYEKL. Trimming took 0 bases from V and 2 from J; bases not matched to a gene: 3. Extracted RNA was reverse transcribed into cDNA, the sequencing template. Measured with immunoSEQ multiplex PCR; TCRdb has only the in-frame clones, and not every one. Altogether approximately 150,000 clones are present, approximately 60% being singletons, with the ten largest covering more than 4.5%. The V and J genes are TRBV4-1 and TRBJ2-5, with 7 bases aligning to TRBD2. This sequence was found in a human donor in good health. Input material: CD4+ T cells sorted from blood. CDR3 residues: CASSQDWGGQETQYF. In DNA form, the CDR3 reads TGCGCCAGCAGCCAAGACTGGGGGGGACAAGAGACCCAGTACTTC.